A selection of T cell receptor beta chains follows, all from one sample in a study of blood T cells in healthy people across ages. From the 5' RACE reads, TCRdb called clonotypes with MiXCR, one entry per CDR3 protein. This repertoire shows approximately 1,000,000 distinct CDR3 sequences, 35% to 55% found once; its top ten account for under 20%. Source material: blood. The receptors derive from a woman aged 55-70 years in good health. The CDR3 runs from the conserved cysteine through the conserved F or W. D genes are given only for firm matches. Clone size is given for some rows only: seen once, a few or many times, or a class if the clone is expanded.

j_gene | v_gene | abundance | d_gene | CDR3aa | CDR3nt
TRBJ2-5 | TRBV15 | - | - | CATSRSRADQETQYF | TGTGCCACCAGCAGGTCTCGAGCGGACCAAGAGACCCAGTACTTC
TRBJ1-4 | TRBV20-1 | - | TRBD1 | CSATPQGFDEKLFF | TGCAGTGCAACCCCACAGGGGTTCGATGAAAAACTGTTTTTT
TRBJ2-7 | TRBV2 | - | TRBD2 | CATEPGTSAYEQYF | TGTGCCACCGAACCCGGGACTAGCGCCTACGAGCAGTACTTC
TRBJ2-5 | TRBV27 | few | TRBD2 | CATSRGASGTETQYF | TGTGCCACCAGTCGTGGGGCTAGCGGGACTGAGACCCAGTACTTC
TRBJ2-3 | TRBV29-1 | few | TRBD2 | CSVAGLAAVDTQYF | TGCAGCGTCGCTGGACTAGCGGCGGTGGATACGCAGTATTTT
TRBJ2-7 | TRBV6-5 | few | TRBD1 | CASSRSGGYEQYF | TGTGCCAGCAGTCGATCAGGGGGCTACGAGCAGTACTTC
TRBJ2-2 | TRBV7-6 | - | TRBD1 | CASRADPGQGTGELFF | TGTGCCAGCAGAGCTGACCCCGGACAGGGCACCGGGGAGCTGTTTTTT
TRBJ2-1 | TRBV7-8 | - | - | CASSDSYAYNEQFF | TGTGCCAGCAGCGACAGTTACGCCTACAATGAGCAGTTCTTC
TRBJ1-2 | TRBV7-2 | - | - | CASSLEYDGTYSYTF | TGTGCCAGCAGCTTAGAATACGACGGTACCTATAGCTACACCTTC
TRBJ2-7 | TRBV28 | few | - | CASSTGRYEQYF | TGTGCCAGCAGCACCGGACGGTACGAGCAGTACTTC
TRBJ1-6 | TRBV7-3 | - | - | CASSSRGREHSPLHF | TGTGCCAGCAGCTCCCGGGGTAGGGAGCATTCACCCCTCCACTTT
TRBJ2-7 | TRBV3-1 | few | TRBD2 | CASSQGTSGSNEQYF | TGTGCCAGCAGCCAAGGGACTAGCGGGAGCAACGAGCAGTACTTC
TRBJ1-5 | TRBV18 | - | TRBD1 | CASVAGQGLPRPQHF | TGTGCCAGCGTCGCAGGACAGGGCCTTCCTAGGCCCCAGCATTTT
TRBJ2-5 | TRBV11-2 | - | TRBD2 | CTSSFAGERQETQYF | TGTACCAGCAGCTTTGCGGGAGAGCGGCAAGAGACCCAGTACTTC
TRBJ2-3 | TRBV12-3/TRBV12-4 | few | TRBD2 | CASSFGGRTGTDTQYF | TGTGCCAGCAGCTTTGGCGGGAGAACGGGCACAGATACGCAGTATTTT
TRBJ2-7 | TRBV29-1 | many | TRBD2 | CSVGTSGRGPYEQYF | TGCAGCGTCGGGACTAGCGGGAGAGGGCCCTACGAGCAGTACTTC
TRBJ2-1 | TRBV12-3/TRBV12-4 | many | - | CASSPGTLNEQFF | TGTGCCAGCAGCCCCGGGACTTTAAATGAGCAGTTCTTC
TRBJ1-1 | TRBV12-3/TRBV12-4 | few | TRBD1 | CASSLGTGGRLNTEAFF | TGTGCCAGCAGTTTAGGTACAGGGGGCCGGTTGAACACTGAAGCTTTCTTT
TRBJ2-5 | TRBV20-1 | once | TRBD2 | CSATTVRARESHNEQYF | TGCAGTGCTACCACAGTTCGAGCGCGGGAGTCCCACAATGAGCAGTACTTC
TRBJ2-1 | TRBV28 | few | TRBD2 | CASSDPGLARPSYNEQFF | TGTGCCAGCAGTGACCCGGGACTAGCGCGACCTTCCTACAATGAGCAGTTCTTC
TRBJ2-7 | TRBV20-1 | - | - | CSADAPTGPEQYF | TGCAGTGCTGATGCACCCACAGGGCCCGAGCAGTACTTC
TRBJ1-4 | TRBV7-7 | - | - | CASSLAVNEKLFF | TGTGCCAGCAGCTTAGCCGTGAATGAAAAACTGTTTTTT
TRBJ1-6 | TRBV6-2/TRBV6-3 | few | - | CASREDSSYNSPLHF | TGTGCCAGCAGAGAAGACAGCTCCTATAATTCACCCCTCCACTTT
TRBJ1-1 | TRBV7-9 | - | - | CASSLNRGKRNTEAFF | TGTGCCAGCAGCTTAAATCGGGGGAAAAGGAACACTGAAGCTTTCTTT
TRBJ2-1 | TRBV12-3/TRBV12-4 | - | TRBD2 | CASSFPTSGDSYNEQFF | TGTGCCAGCAGTTTTCCGACTAGCGGGGACTCCTACAATGAGCAGTTCTTC
TRBJ2-7 | TRBV20-1 | few | TRBD2 | CSASGGTSGLSSYEQYF | TGCAGTGCTAGCGGCGGGACTAGCGGGTTGAGCTCCTACGAGCAGTACTTC
TRBJ2-7 | TRBV11-1 | - | TRBD2 | CASSLASRAAGGLGDEQYF | TGTGCCAGCAGCTTAGCCTCTCGGGCCGCGGGAGGGCTTGGGGACGAGCAGTACTTC
TRBJ2-3 | TRBV6-5 | - | - | CASTLNSGADTQYF | TGTGCCAGCACTTTGAATAGCGGTGCAGATACGCAGTATTTT
TRBJ2-7 | TRBV6-6 | - | TRBD2 | CASTFSGSHYEQYF | TGTGCCAGCACTTTTAGCGGGAGCCACTACGAGCAGTACTTC
TRBJ2-1 | TRBV12-3/TRBV12-4 | - | TRBD2 | CASSEGLAREQFF | TGTGCCAGCAGCGAGGGACTAGCCCGGGAGCAGTTCTTC
TRBJ2-5 | TRBV7-9 | - | TRBD1 | CASSFEGAKTQYF | TGTGCCAGCAGCTTCGAGGGGGCGAAGACCCAGTACTTC